This T cell receptor beta chain was identified during a study of cytomegalovirus exposure and HLA in healthy donors. The length of the CDR3 is 15 residues. Trimming removed 4 bases from V and 1 base from J; junction bases left unmatched: 4. Germline loops: CDR1 SGDLS, CDR2 YYNGEE. PCR primers comprised 60 Vbeta and 13 Jbeta primers. Clones were sequenced by immunoSEQ multiplex PCR, and TCRdb holds only the in-frame ones, with some missing. The sample has some 90,000 clones, roughly 74% seen once. The V gene is TRBV9, the J gene TRBJ2-3; 9 nucleotides match TRBD2. The clonotype comes from a woman between 65 and 79 years old in good health and CMV-seropositive. Input material: PBMCs. CDR3 sequence (DNA): TGTGCCAGCAGCCGGACTAGCGTTCGCACAGATACGCAGTATTTT. The encoded protein is CASSRTSVRTDTQYF.